These T cell receptor beta chains were read from a single sample in a study of T cell responses to AZD1222 COVID-19 vaccine. Clones were sequenced by immunoSEQ multiplex PCR, and TCRdb holds only the in-frame ones, with some missing. The sample holds some 250,000 clones, 94% seen once. The source material was peripheral blood, sampled 28 days after the second AZD1222 dose. Every receptor here comes from an adult who received the AZD1222 COVID-19 vaccine. Each CDR3 is given with its conserved first and last residue. D genes are given only for firm matches. Some rows mark clone size as missing; the rest say once, few, many or name a class of expanded clone.

V	D	size	J	DNA	CDR3
TRBV5-6	TRBD2	-	TRBJ2-7	TGTGCCAGCAGCTTGTCGGGACTAGCGGGGGTCTACGAGCAGTACTTC	CASSLSGLAGVYEQYF
TRBV10-2	TRBD2	-	TRBJ2-7	TGCGCCAGCAGTGAAGCTAGCGGGGGACGGAACGAGCAGTACTTC	CASSEASGGRNEQYF
TRBV11-3	-	-	TRBJ2-7	TGTGCCAGCAGCTTAGGTCCAGGCAGCTACGAGCAGTACTTC	CASSLGPGSYEQYF
TRBV7-9	-	-	TRBJ2-7	TGTGCCAGCAGCTCGAGGGGGGTCGAGCAGTACTTC	CASSSRGVEQYF
TRBV12-3/TRBV12-4	-	once	TRBJ2-1	TGTGCCAGCAGTTTAAGGGACGCCGAGCAGTTCTTC	CASSLRDAEQFF
TRBV28	-	once	TRBJ1-4	TGTGCCAGCAGCCCTAGCGGGCGGGCAGGGCTTAATGAAAAACTGTTTTTT	CASSPSGRAGLNEKLFF
TRBV5-4	-	-	TRBJ2-7	TGTGCCAGCAGCTTTCATGCGGGCGAGCAGTACTTC	CASSFHAGEQYF
TRBV19	-	-	TRBJ1-2	TGTGCCAGTAGTATCCGCGGCAGGGAAAACGGCTACACCTTC	CASSIRGRENGYTF
TRBV10-3	TRBD1	few	TRBJ1-1	TGTGCCATCAAAGGGACAGGGACCACTGAAGCTTTCTTT	CAIKGTGTTEAFF
TRBV2	TRBD1	few	TRBJ1-2	TGTGCCAGCAGCGGGACAGGGGGGGATGGCTACACCTTC	CASSGTGGDGYTF
TRBV7-4	-	-	TRBJ1-5	TGTGCCAGCAGCTTAGAAGAGGGTTGGGGACACACTCAGCCCCAGCATTTT	CASSLEEGWGHTQPQHF
TRBV19	-	-	TRBJ1-5	TGTGCCAGTAGCGCAGGGAATCAGCCCCAGCATTTT	CASSAGNQPQHF
TRBV19	-	-	TRBJ1-2	TGTGCCAGTAGGGCGGGAGGCTATGGCTACACCTTC	CASRAGGYGYTF
TRBV5-6	-	-	TRBJ2-7	TGTGCCAGCAGCGCGGGGCCCTCCTACGAGCAGTACTTC	CASSAGPSYEQYF
TRBV10-2	-	few	TRBJ1-1	TGCGCCAGCAGTGAGTCGAGAGGGGGGGGATATGAAGCTTTCTTT	CASSESRGGGYEAFF
TRBV5-1	-	-	TRBJ1-4	TGCGCCAGCAGCTTACAGGGTTCGGCTAATGAAAAACTGTTTTTT	CASSLQGSANEKLFF
TRBV18	-	-	TRBJ1-2	TGTGCCAGCTCACCATATGACGGTTTGAGGGGCTACACCTTC	CASSPYDGLRGYTF
TRBV6-1	-	-	TRBJ2-7	TGTGCCAGCAGTGAAGGGCCGACAAGGGAGCAGTACTTC	CASSEGPTREQYF
TRBV20-1	-	-	TRBJ1-6	TGCAGTGCTAGTGGCCGGGGCTCCTATAATTCACCCCTCCACTTT	CSASGRGSYNSPLHF
TRBV30	-	once	TRBJ1-5	TGTGCCTGGAGTGGACAGAATCAGCCCCAGCATTTT	CAWSGQNQPQHF
TRBV6-1	TRBD2	-	TRBJ2-1	TGTGCCAGCAGTGAAGCCCTACTAGCGGGGGTTAATGAGCAGTTCTTC	CASSEALLAGVNEQFF
TRBV30	-	-	TRBJ1-1	TGTGCCTGGGGGGGACCATACACTGAAGCTTTCTTT	CAWGGPYTEAFF
TRBV19	-	-	TRBJ1-1	TGTGCCAGTACCCGGACGGGGGGGTGGACTGAAGCTTTCTTT	CASTRTGGWTEAFF
TRBV7-2	-	-	TRBJ2-2	TGTGCCAGCAGCCCAAGCGGGTACAACACCGGGGAGCTGTTTTTT	CASSPSGYNTGELFF
TRBV3-1/TRBV3-2	-	-	TRBJ2-1	TGTGCCAGCAGCCTCATGGGACCTGGGTCTAGGAATGAGCAGTTCTTC	CASSLMGPGSRNEQFF
TRBV4-2	-	-	TRBJ2-7	TGTGCCAGCAGCCAAGAAAAGGGTCTCGAGCAGTACTTC	CASSQEKGLEQYF
TRBV6-4	TRBD2	-	TRBJ2-5	TGTGCCAGCAGTGAATCCGGGACTAAGAGTCGGGAGACCCAGTACTTC	CASSESGTKSRETQYF
TRBV2	-	-	TRBJ1-1	TGTGCCAGCAGCGGTGAGCAGAACACTGAAGCTTTCTTT	CASSGEQNTEAFF
TRBV9	-	-	TRBJ2-1	TGTGCCAGCAGCGTAGCCTCCTACAATGAGCAGTTCTTC	CASSVASYNEQFF
TRBV9	-	-	TRBJ1-1	TGTGCCAGCAGCGTAGCGGCAGGGGTGAACACTGAAGCTTTCTTT	CASSVAAGVNTEAFF
TRBV9	TRBD1	-	TRBJ2-7	TGTGCCAGCAGCCCCGGGACAGGGCCCGAGCAGTACTTC	CASSPGTGPEQYF
TRBV4-1	TRBD1	-	TRBJ1-6	TGCGCCAGCAGCCTACGACAGGGCTATAATTCACCCCTCCACTTT	CASSLRQGYNSPLHF
TRBV5-5	-	-	TRBJ2-2	TGTGCCAGCAGCTTGGCCGTCAGGGTGGACACCGGGGAGCTGTTTTTT	CASSLAVRVDTGELFF
TRBV7-2	TRBD1	-	TRBJ2-5	TGTGCCAGCAGCTCCATAGGACAGGGTAGGGAGACCCAGTACTTC	CASSSIGQGRETQYF
TRBV9	-	-	TRBJ1-6	TGTGCCAGCAGCGTAGATGGAGCCAATTCACCCCTCCACTTT	CASSVDGANSPLHF
TRBV30	-	-	TRBJ2-7	TGTGCCTGGGCCCAACGGGGGGAGCAGTACTTC	CAWAQRGEQYF
TRBV11-2	-	-	TRBJ1-6	TGTGCCAGCAGCCCCACGAGGGGGAAACCCCTCCACTTT	CASSPTRGKPLHF
TRBV24-1	-	-	TRBJ2-3	TGTGCCACCAGTGACACAGATACGCAGTATTTT	CATSDTDTQYF
TRBV19	-	-	TRBJ2-1	TGTGCCAGTAGTATAGCAGCCGGGGGCGGAGTGAACAATGAGCAGTTCTTC	CASSIAAGGGVNNEQFF
TRBV28	-	-	TRBJ1-4	TGTGCCAGCAGTTTAGAAGGGATTGCTGAAAAACTGTTTTTT	CASSLEGIAEKLFF
TRBV6-6	TRBD1	-	TRBJ1-6	TGTGCCAGCAGTCCACAGGGGGCGAGCTCCTATAATTCACCCCTCCACTTT	CASSPQGASSYNSPLHF
TRBV28	TRBD2	-	TRBJ2-2	TGTGCCAGCAGTTCCCTGGGACTAGCGGGAGAGGCCGGGGAGCTGTTTTTT	CASSSLGLAGEAGELFF
TRBV5-5	TRBD2	-	TRBJ2-7	TGTGCCAGCAGCTTGGGACTAGCGGACGGTTCCTACGAGCAGTACTTC	CASSLGLADGSYEQYF
TRBV4-1	-	-	TRBJ2-3	TGCGCCAGCAGCCGGTTCGGCACAGATACGCAGTATTTT	CASSRFGTDTQYF
TRBV7-2	TRBD1	-	TRBJ2-1	TGTGCCAGCAGCCTCGACAGGGCATCCTACAATGAGCAGTTCTTC	CASSLDRASYNEQFF
TRBV24-1	-	few	TRBJ2-5	TGTGCCACCAGTGATCCAAGGACTGAGTCGGAGACCCAGTACTTC	CATSDPRTESETQYF
TRBV28	TRBD2	-	TRBJ2-2	TGTGCCAGCATGGGGAGGGTGACCGGGGAGCTGTTTTTT	CASMGRVTGELFF
TRBV3-1/TRBV3-2	-	-	TRBJ2-2	TGTGCCAGCAGCCAAGCTTCCCCCGGGGAGCTGTTTTTT	CASSQASPGELFF
TRBV2	-	-	TRBJ2-5	TGTGCCAGCAGCGTAGACAGGGCCGGGGGCGGAGGGGCCCAAGAGACCCAGTACTTC	CASSVDRAGGGGAQETQYF
TRBV6-2/TRBV6-3	TRBD1	-	TRBJ2-1	TGTGCCAGCAGTCCCAACAGGGGGCTGTACAATGAGCAGTTCTTC	CASSPNRGLYNEQFF
TRBV9	TRBD2	-	TRBJ2-1	TGTGCCAGCAGCGCCGGACTAGGTCTAAGTGAGCAGTTCTTC	CASSAGLGLSEQFF
TRBV7-9	TRBD1	-	TRBJ2-7	TGTGCCAGCAGCCTTATGGGACAGGGGCACTCCTACGAGCAGTACTTC	CASSLMGQGHSYEQYF